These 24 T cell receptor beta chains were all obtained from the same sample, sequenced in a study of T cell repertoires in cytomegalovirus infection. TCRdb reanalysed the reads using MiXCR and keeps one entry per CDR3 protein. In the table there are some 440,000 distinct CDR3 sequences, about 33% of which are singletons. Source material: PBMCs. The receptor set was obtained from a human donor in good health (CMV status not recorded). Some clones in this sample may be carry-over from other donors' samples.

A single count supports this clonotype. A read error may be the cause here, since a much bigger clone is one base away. This CDR3 reads CARSLMGRTVGTGELFF. CDR3 DNA: TGTGCCAGAAGCTTAATGGGACGCACCGTAGGGACCGGGGAGCTGTTTTTT. This chain connects TRBV7-8 to TRBJ2-2, with D possibly being TRBD1 or TRBD2 (5 bases each). This CDR3 comprises 17 residues. CDR1 and CDR2 (germline): SGHVS, FQNEAQ. Supplemented by reference TRBV7-8 and TRBJ2-2, the full variable domain reads GAGVSQSPRYKVAKRGQDVALRCDPISGHVSLFWYQQALGQGPEFLTYFQNEAQLDKSGLPSDRFFAERPEGSVSTLKIQRTQQEDSAVYLCARSLMGRTVGTGELFFGEGSRLTVL.

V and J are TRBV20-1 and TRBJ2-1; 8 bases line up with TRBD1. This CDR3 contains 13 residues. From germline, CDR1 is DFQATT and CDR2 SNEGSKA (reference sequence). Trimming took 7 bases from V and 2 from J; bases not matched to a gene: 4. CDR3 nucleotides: TGCAGTGTGGACAGGGCCCCCTACAATGAGCAGTTCTTC. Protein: CSVDRAPYNEQFF.

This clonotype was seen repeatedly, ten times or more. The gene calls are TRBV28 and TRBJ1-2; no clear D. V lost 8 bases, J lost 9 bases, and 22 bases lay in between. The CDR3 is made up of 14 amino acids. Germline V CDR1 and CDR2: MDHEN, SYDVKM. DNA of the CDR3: TGTGCCAGCCTTATACCCGGGATTGAGAGGAGCTACACCTTC. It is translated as CASLIPGIERSYTF.

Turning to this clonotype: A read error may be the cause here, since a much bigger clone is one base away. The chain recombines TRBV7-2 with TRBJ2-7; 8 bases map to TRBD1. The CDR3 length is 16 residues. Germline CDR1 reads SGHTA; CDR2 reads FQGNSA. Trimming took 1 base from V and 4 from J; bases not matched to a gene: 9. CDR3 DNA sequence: TGTGCCAGCAGCTTAGAGGGACAGGTAATGATATACGAGCAGTACTTC. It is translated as CASSLEGQVMIYEQYF.

The CDR3: CASQTANTGELFF. DNA of the CDR3: TGTGCCAGCCAGACAGCGAACACCGGGGAGCTGTTTTTT. This chain uses TRBV5-4 with TRBJ2-2, with D tentatively TRBD1 (5 bases). This CDR3 contains 13 residues. Trimming took off 7 bases at V and 0 bases at J, with 7 bases between the two ends. Germline V gene data show CDR1 as SGHNT and CDR2 as YYREEE (reference sequence).

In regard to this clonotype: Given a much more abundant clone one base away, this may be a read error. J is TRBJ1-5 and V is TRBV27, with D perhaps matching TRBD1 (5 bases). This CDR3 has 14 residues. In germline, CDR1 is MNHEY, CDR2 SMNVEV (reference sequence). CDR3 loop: CTSSLKGFNQPQHF. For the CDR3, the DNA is TGTACCAGCAGTTTAAAGGGGTTTAATCAGCCCCAGCATTTT.

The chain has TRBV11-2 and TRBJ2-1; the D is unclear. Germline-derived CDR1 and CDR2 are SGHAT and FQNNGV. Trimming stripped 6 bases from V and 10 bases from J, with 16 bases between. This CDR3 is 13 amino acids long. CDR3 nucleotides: TGTGCCAGCAGTTTCTCCTTGCCGGAGGAGCAGTTCTTC. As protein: CASSFSLPEEQFF.

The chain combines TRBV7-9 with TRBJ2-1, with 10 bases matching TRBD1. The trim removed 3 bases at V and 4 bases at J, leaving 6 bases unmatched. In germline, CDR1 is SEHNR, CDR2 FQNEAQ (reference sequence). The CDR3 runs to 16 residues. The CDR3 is CASSFAGTGVYNEQFF. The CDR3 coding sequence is TGTGCCAGCAGCTTCGCCGGGACAGGGGTTTACAATGAGCAGTTCTTC.

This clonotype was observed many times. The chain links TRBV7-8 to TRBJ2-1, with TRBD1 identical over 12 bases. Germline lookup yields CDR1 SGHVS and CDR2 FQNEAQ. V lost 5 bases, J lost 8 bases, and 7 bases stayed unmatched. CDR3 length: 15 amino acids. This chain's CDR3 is CASSPGTGGSDEQFF. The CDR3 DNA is TGTGCCAGCAGCCCAGGGACAGGGGGCTCTGATGAGCAGTTCTTC.

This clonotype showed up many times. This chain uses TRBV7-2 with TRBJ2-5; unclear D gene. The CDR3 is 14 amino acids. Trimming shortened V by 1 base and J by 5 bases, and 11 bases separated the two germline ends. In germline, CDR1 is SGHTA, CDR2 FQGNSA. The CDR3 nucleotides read TGTGCCAGCAGCTTAGGACACTCGTCGGAGACCCAGTACTTC. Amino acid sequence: CASSLGHSSETQYF.

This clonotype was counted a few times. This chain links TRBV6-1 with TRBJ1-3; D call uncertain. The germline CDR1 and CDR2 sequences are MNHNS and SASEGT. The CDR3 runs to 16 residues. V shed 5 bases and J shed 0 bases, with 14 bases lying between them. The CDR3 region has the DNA TGTGCCAGCAGTTCCATCACCCCGAGCTCTGGAAACACCATATATTTT. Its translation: CASSSITPSSGNTIYF.

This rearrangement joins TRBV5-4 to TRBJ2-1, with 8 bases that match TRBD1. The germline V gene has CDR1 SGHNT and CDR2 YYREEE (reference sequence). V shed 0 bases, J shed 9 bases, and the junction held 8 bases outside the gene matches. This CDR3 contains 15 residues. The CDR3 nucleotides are TGTGCCAGCAGCTTGGTGACAGGGGCGTTTAGTGAGCAGTTCTTC. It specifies CASSLVTGAFSEQFF.

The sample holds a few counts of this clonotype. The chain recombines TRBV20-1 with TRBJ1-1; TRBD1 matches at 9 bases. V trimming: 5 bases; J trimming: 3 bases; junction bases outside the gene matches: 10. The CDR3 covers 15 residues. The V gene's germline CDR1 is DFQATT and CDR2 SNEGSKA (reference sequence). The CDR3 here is CSAPRLGQGHTEAFF. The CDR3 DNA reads TGCAGTGCTCCCCGGCTCGGACAGGGGCACACTGAAGCTTTCTTT.

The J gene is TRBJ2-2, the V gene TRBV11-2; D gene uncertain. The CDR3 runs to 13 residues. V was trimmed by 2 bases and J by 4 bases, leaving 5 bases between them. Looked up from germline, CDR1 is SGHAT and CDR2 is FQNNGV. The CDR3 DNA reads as TGTGCCAGCAGCTTACAGAGCACCGGGGAGCTGTTTTTT. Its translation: CASSLQSTGELFF.

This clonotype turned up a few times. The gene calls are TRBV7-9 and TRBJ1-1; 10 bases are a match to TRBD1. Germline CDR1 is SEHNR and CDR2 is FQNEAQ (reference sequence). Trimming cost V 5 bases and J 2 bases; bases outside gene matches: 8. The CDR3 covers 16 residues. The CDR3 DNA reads TGTGCCAGCAGCCTACCTCGGGACAGGGGCAACACTGAAGCTTTCTTT. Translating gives CASSLPRDRGNTEAFF.

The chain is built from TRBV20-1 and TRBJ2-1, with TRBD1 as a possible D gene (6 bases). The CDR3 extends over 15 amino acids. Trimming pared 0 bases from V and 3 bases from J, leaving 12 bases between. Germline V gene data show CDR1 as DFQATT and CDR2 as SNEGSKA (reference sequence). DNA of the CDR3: TGCAGTGCTAGAGAAATCCAGGGGATCTACAATGAGCAGTTCTTC. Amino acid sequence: CSAREIQGIYNEQFF.

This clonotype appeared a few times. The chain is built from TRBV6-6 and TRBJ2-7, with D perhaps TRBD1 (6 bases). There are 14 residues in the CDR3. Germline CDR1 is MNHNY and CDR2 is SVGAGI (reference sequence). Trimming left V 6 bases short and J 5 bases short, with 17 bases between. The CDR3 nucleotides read TGTGCCAGCAGGAAGGACAGTCCCCTAGACGAGCAGTACTTC. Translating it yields CASRKDSPLDEQYF.

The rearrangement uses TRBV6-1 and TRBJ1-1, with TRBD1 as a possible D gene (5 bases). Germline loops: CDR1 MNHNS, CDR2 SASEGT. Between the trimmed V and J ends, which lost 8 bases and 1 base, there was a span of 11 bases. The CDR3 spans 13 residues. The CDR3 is CASGRTQNTEAFF. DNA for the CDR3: TGTGCCAGCGGTCGGACACAGAACACTGAAGCTTTCTTT.

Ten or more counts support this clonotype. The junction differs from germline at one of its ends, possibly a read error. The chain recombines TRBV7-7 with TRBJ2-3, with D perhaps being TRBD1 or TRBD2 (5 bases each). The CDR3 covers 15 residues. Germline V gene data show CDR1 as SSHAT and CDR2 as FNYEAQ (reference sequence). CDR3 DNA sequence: TGTGCTAGCAGCCCCAGTCTCAGGGACGCAGATACGCAGTATTTT. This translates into CASSPSLRDADTQYF.

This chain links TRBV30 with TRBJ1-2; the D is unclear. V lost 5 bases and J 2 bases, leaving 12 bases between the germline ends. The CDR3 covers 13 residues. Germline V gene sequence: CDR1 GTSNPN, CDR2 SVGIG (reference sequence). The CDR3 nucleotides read TGTGCCTGGGGTAGAGGTTCCAACTATGGCTACACCTTC. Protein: CAWGRGSNYGYTF.

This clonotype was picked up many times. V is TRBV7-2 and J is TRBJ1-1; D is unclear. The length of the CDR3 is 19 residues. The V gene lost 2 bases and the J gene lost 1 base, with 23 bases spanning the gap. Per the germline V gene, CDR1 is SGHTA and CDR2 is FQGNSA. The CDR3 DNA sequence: TGTGCCAGCAGCTTAACCCCATCGGGGATTTCAACATCGAACACTGAAGCTTTCTTT. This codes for CASSLTPSGISTSNTEAFF.

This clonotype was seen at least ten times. Here the CDR3 DNA reads TGCGCCAGCAGCCAAGATGGTCCAGGGGATGGTGGCTACACCTTC. The encoded protein is CASSQDGPGDGGYTF. The chain couples TRBV4-1 to TRBJ1-2; possibly TRBD1 for D (6 bases). Between the trimmed V and J ends, which lost 0 bases and 7 bases, there was a span of 15 bases. CDR1 is MGHRA and CDR2 is YSYEKL in the germline V gene. The CDR3 is 15 amino acids.

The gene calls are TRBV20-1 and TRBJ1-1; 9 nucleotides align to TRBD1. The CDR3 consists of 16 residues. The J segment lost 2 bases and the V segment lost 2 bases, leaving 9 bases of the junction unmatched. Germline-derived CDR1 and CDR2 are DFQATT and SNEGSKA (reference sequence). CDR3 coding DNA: TGCAGTGCTAGACGATTCGGACAGGGGACTAACACTGAAGCTTTCTTT. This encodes CSARRFGQGTNTEAFF.

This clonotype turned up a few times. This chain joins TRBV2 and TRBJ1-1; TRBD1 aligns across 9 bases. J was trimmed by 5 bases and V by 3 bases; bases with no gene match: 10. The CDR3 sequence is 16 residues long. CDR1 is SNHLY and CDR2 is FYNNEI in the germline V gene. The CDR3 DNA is TGTGCCAGCAGTGAGGGACAGGGACGGTTGAGGACTGAAGCTTTCTTT. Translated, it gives CASSEGQGRLRTEAFF.